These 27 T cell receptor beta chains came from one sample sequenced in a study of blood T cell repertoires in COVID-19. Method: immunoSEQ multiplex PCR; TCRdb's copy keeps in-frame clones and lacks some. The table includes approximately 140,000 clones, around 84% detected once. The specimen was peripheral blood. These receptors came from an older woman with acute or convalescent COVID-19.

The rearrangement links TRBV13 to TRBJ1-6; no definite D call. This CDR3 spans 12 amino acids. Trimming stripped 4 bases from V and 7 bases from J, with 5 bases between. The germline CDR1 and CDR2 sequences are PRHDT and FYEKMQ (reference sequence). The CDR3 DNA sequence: TGTGCCAGCAGCTCCTTCAATTCACCCCTCCACTTT. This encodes CASSSFNSPLHF.

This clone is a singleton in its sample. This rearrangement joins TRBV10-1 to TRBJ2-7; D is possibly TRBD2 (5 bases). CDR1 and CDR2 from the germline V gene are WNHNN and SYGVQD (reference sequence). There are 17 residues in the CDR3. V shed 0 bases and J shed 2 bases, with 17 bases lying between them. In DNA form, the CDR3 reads TGCGCCAGCAGTGAGTCGACTCCGGGGTCTCCAACCTACGAGCAGTACTTC. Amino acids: CASSESTPGSPTYEQYF.

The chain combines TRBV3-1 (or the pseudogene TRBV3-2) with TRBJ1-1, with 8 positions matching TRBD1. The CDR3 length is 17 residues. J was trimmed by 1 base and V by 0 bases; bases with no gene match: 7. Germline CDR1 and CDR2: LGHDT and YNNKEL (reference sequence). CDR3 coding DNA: TGTGCCAGCAGCCAAGATTGGACAGGGAACCGGAACACTGAAGCTTTCTTT. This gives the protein CASSQDWTGNRNTEAFF.

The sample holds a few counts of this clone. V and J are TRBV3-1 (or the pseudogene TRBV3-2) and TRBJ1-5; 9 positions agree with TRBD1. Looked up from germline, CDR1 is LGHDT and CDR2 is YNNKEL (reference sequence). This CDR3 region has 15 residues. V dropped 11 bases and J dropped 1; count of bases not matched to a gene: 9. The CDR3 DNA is TGTGCCTCCGGGACAGGGCCTATAAGCAATCAGCCCCAGCATTTT. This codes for CASGTGPISNQPQHF.

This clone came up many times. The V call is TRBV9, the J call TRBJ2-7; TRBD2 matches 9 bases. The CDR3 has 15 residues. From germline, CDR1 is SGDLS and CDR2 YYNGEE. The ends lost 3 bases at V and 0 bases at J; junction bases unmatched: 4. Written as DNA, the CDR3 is TGTGCCAGCAGCGCAGAGACTAGCGGCTCCTACGAGCAGTACTTC. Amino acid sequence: CASSAETSGSYEQYF.

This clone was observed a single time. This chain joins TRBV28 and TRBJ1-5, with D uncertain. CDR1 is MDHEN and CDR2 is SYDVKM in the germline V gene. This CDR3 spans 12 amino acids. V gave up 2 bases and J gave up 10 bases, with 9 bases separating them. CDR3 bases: TGTGCCAGCAGTTTAATCGGTCTTCCCCAGCATTTT. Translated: CASSLIGLPQHF.

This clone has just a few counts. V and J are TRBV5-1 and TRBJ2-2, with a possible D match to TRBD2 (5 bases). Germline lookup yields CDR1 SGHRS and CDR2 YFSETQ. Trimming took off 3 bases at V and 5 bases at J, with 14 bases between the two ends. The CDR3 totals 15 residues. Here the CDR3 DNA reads TGCGCCAGCAGCTCAACCCCAAGCGGAACCGGGGAGCTGTTTTTT. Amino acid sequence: CASSSTPSGTGELFF.

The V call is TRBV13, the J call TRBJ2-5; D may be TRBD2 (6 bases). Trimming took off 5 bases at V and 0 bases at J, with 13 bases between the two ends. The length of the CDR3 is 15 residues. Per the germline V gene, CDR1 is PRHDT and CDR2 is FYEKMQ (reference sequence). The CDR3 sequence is CASSLSLAYQETQYF. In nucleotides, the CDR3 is TGTGCCAGCAGCCTGAGCCTAGCGTACCAAGAGACCCAGTACTTC.

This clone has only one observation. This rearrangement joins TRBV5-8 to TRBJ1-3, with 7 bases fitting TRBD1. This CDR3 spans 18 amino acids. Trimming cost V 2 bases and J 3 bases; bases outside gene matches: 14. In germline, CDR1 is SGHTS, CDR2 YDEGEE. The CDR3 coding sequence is TGTGCCAGCAGCTTCGGGACAGAGACCCTTTGGGGTGGAAACACCATATATTTT. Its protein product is CASSFGTETLWGGNTIYF.

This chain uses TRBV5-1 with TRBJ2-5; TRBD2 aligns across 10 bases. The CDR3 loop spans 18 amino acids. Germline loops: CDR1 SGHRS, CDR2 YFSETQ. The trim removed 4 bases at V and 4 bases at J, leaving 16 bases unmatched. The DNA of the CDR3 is TGCGCCAGCAGCCGCGCTAGCGGGGGTATACTGCAGGGAGAGACCCAGTACTTC. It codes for CASSRASGGILQGETQYF.

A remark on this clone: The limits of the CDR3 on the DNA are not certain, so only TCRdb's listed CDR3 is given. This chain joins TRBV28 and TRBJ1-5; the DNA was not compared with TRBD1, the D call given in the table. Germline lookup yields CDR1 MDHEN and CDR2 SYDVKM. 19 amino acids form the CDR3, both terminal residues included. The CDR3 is CASSPRDRGSVRGNQPQHF.

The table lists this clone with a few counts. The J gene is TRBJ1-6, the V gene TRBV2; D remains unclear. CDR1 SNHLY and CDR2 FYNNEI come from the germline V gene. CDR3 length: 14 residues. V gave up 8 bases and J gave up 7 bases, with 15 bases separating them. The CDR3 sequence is CASYSTRSNSPLHF. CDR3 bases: TGTGCCAGCTATTCGACGAGGTCCAATTCACCCCTCCACTTT. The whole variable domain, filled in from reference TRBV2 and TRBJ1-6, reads EPEVTQTPSHQVTQMGQEVILRCVPISNHLYFYWYRQILGQKVEFLVSFYNNEISEKSEIFDDQFSVERPDGSNFTLKIRSTKLEDSAMYFCASYSTRSNSPLHFGNGTRLTVT.

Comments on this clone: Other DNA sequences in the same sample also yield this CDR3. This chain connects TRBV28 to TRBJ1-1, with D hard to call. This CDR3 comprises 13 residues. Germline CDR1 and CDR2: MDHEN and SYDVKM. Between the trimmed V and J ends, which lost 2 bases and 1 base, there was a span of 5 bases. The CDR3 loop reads CASSLRENTEAFF. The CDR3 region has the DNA TGTGCCAGCAGTTTAAGAGAGAACACTGAAGCTTTCTTT.

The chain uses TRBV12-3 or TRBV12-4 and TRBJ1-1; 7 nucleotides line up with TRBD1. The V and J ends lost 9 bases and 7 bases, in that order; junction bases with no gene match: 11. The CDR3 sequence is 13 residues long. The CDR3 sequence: CASSRDSNIEAFF. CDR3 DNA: TGTGCCAGTTCCCGGGACAGTAATATTGAAGCTTTCTTT.

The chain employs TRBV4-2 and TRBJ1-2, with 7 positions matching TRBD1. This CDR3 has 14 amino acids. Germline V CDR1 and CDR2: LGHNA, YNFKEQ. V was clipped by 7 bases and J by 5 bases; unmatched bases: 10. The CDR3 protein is CASKSQGDLYGYTF. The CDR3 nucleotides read TGTGCCAGCAAATCCCAGGGGGATTTGTATGGCTACACCTTC.

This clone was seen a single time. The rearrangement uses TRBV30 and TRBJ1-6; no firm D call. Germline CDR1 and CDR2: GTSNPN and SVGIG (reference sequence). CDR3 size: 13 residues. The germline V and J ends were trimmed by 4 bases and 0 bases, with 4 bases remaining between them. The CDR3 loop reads CAWTGSYNSPLHF. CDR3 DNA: TGTGCCTGGACAGGCTCCTATAATTCACCCCTCCACTTT.

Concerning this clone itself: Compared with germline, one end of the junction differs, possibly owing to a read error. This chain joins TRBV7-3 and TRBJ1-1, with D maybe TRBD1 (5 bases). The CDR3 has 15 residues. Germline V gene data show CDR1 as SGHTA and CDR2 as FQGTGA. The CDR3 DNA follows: TGTGCCAGCAGCGTAACCAGGACCCCGGGGGCTGAAGCTTTCTTT. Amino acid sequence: CASSVTRTPGAEAFF. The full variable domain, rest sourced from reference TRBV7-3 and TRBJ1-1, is GAGVSQTPSNKVTEKGKYVELRCDPISGHTALYWYRQSLGQGPEFLIYFQGTGAADDSGLPNDRFFAVRPEGSVSTLKIQRTERGDSAVYLCASSVTRTPGAEAFFGQGTRLTVV.

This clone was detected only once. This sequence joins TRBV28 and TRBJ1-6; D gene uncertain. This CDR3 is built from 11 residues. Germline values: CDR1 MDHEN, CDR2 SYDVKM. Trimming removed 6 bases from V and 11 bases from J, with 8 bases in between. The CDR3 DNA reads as TGTGCCAGCAGCCGTAGTACACCCCTCCACTTT. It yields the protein CASSRSTPLHF.

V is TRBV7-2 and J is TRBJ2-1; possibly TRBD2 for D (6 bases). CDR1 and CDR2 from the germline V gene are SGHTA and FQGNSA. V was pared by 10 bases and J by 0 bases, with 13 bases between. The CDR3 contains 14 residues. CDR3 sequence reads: CATRGSPSYNEQFF. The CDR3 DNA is TGTGCCACCCGGGGGTCCCCCTCCTACAATGAGCAGTTCTTC.

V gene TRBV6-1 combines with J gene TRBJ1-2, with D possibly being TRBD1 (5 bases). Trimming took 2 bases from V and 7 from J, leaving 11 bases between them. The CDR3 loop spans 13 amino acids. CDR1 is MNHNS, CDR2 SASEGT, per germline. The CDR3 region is CASSESQGVGYTF. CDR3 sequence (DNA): TGTGCCAGCAGTGAAAGTCAAGGGGTTGGCTACACCTTC.

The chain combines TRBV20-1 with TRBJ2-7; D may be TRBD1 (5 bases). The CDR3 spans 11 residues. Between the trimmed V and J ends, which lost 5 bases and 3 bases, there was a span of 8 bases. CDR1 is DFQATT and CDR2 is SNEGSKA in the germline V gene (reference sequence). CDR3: CSAYDSYEQYF. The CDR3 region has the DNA TGCAGTGCTTACGACAGCTACGAGCAGTACTTC.

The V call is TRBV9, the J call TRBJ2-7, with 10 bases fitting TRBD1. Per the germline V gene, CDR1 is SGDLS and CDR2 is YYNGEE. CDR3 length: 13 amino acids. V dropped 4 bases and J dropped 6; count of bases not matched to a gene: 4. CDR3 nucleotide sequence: TGTGCCAGCAGCCTGGACAGGGGGTCCGAGCAGTACTTC. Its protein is CASSLDRGSEQYF.

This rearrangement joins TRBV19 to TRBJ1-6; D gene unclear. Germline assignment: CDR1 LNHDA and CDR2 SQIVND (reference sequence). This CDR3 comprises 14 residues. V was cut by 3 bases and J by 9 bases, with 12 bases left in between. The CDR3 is CASSIISPGSPLHF. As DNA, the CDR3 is TGTGCCAGTAGTATCATATCTCCGGGTTCACCCCTCCACTTT.

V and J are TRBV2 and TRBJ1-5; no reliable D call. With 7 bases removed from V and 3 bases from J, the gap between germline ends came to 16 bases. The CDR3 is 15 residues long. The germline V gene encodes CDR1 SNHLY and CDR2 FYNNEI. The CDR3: CASTTRVRLNQPQHF. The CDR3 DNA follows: TGTGCCAGCACCACGCGGGTCAGACTCAATCAGCCCCAGCATTTT. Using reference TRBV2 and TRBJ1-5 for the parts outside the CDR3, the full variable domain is EPEVTQTPSHQVTQMGQEVILRCVPISNHLYFYWYRQILGQKVEFLVSFYNNEISEKSEIFDDQFSVERPDGSNFTLKIRSTKLEDSAMYFCASTTRVRLNQPQHFGDGTRLSIL.

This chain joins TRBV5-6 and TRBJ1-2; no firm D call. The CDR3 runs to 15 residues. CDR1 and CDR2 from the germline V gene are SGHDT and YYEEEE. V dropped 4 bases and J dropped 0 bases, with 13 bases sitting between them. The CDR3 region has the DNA TGTGCCAGCAGCCCATCCCCTATTACTAACTATGGCTACACCTTC. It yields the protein CASSPSPITNYGYTF.

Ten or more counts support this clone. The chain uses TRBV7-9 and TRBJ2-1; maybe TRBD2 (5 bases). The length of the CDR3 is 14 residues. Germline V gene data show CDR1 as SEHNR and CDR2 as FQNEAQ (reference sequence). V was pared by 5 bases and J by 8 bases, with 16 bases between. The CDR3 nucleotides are TGTGCCAGCAGCGGATTACGGGGAGTGGATGAGCAGTTCTTC. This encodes CASSGLRGVDEQFF.

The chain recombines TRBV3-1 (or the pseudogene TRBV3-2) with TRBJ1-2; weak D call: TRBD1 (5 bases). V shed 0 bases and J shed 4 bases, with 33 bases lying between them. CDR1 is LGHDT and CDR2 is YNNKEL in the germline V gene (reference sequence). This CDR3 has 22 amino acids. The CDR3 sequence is CASSQDLSRLRGLFRESYGYTF. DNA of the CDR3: TGTGCCAGCAGCCAAGATTTAAGTAGGCTGAGGGGACTTTTCAGGGAAAGCTATGGCTACACCTTC.